The sequence of this TCR beta chain was determined in a study of blood T cell repertoires in COVID-19 (dated by TCRdb to 2019 to 2021). The study in broad terms: Samples from collaborators originated in the United States, Italy and Spain and spanned both the acute and convalescent phases of COVID-19. The repertoires were released in a freely available public database meant as a resource for research on the immune response to SARS-CoV-2. The prospective study material was composed of cDNA or gDNA derived from T cells, B-cell-depleted T cells, or PBMCs. Nearly every sample came with metadata listing a de-identified subject ID, COVID-19 status, age in years and sex. Subjects who had been exposed to COVID-19, were actively infected with it, or had recovered from it provided the deeply sampled blood TCRbeta repertoires that made up the dataset. Samples were obtained from the ongoing ImmuneRACE study (first 160 participants) and from over a thousand subjects provided by 6 global collaborators. Where HLA class I and class II types were available, the types were taken from metadata supplied by the sample provider, not from assay-based typing. The paper's findings and limits, for the study overall: How much clinical and demographic metadata was included differed by source and by participant, and the metadata was provided uncurated.

About this clone itself: Its specific antigen is unknown. It has no much larger one-base neighbor in the sample; base qualities were not kept.

The immunoSEQ Assay, a bias-controlled multiplex PCR, was used to amplify TCRbeta CDR3 regions from genomic DNA. For the original study's pipeline: Nucleated cell counts per sample were estimated from amplification of reference gene primers within the assay. Sequence reads were collapsed and filtered to measure the absolute abundance of every unique TCRbeta CDR3 rearrangement. For each sample, productive Simpson clonality was calculated as the square root of Simpson's diversity index across productive rearrangements. Sourced from immuneACCESS, this table was stored by TCRdb with only in-frame sequences that have V and J called. A share of the clones is absent; for the studies checked, an unresolved V gene accounts for under half, and the remainder has no known explanation. V and J calls and clone size are as listed in that table; D and trimming were resolved from the DNA. The table for this sample lists about 160,000 clones; approximately 86% of them were counted only once. The ten most abundant clones make up about 0.6% of the sample.

One collaborating source in Seattle enrolled patients during active infection and followed them longitudinally through the course of disease. Collaborating institutions collected whole blood in K2EDTA tubes following their own protocols. For TCRbeta analysis, collaborators shipped samples as frozen whole blood, isolated PBMCs, or DNA extracted from either of those sample types. The CDR3 measures 15 amino acids from cysteine to phenylalanine. Kept here is only the CDR3 DNA, which spans 45 bases and is read in frame from base 1. Unmatched junction bases come to 7, with V trimmed by 4 bases and J by 5 bases. Looking up the germline V gene yields CDR1 SGHTA and CDR2 FQGNSA.

Sequencing was done on a sample of peripheral blood. Recombination connected TRBV7-2 to TRBJ2-1, and TRBD1 aligns with 8 junction nucleotides. This clonotype originated in a man between 60 and 75 years old with COVID-19, enrolled during active disease. The nucleotide sequence is TGTGCCAGCAGCTCGCAGGGGGCCTTAAACAATGAGCAGTTCTTC. Protein translation: CASSSQGALNNEQFF.